This T cell receptor (beta chain) was recorded in a study of blood T cells in healthy people across ages. For the second PCR, which ran for about 6 to 11 cycles, a sample-barcoded 5' primer and a J-beta primer mix were used. From the 5' RACE reads, TCRdb called clonotypes with MiXCR, one entry per CDR3 protein. The table records over 600,000 distinct CDR3 sequences, 35% to 60% of them present only once. Donors ranged from 6 to 90 years old and were healthy Caucasians in Russia. Total RNA, at least 5 micrograms per sample, was extracted from PBMCs. Study outcomes and limitations: Across the age range, TCR beta diversity per million T cells fell in a roughly linear way.

This clonotype was recorded at least ten times. What it binds is unknown. Material for sequencing was blood. This clonotype was sampled from a man older than 75 in good health.

This CDR3 reads CASSLVLAGQETQYF. The CDR3, as DNA: TGTGCCAGCAGCTTAGTACTAGCGGGCCAAGAGACCCAGTACTTC. The chain combines TRBV7-2 with TRBJ2-5, with 9 bases matching TRBD2. CDR3 length: 15 amino acids. V was clipped by 1 base and J by 1 base; unmatched bases: 1. Germline V CDR1 and CDR2: SGHTA, FQGNSA.